These 26 T cell receptor beta chains were all obtained from the same sample, sequenced in a study of Graves' ophthalmopathy and Graves' hyperthyroidism. Scientists amplified the TCR beta CDR3 regions from RNA transcripts. RT-PCR with HTBI primers came first, then second-round multiplex PCR. TCRdb redid the calling of the multiplex PCR reads with MiXCR, one entry per CDR3 protein. Here the sample spans about 410,000 distinct CDR3 sequences, around 18% being singletons. Specimen: peripheral blood. These receptors originate from a young woman with Graves' ophthalmopathy.

This clonotype was counted between two and nine times. The chain links TRBV6-1 to TRBJ1-5, with D unresolved. The CDR3 has 13 amino acids. CDR1 and CDR2 (germline): MNHNS, SASEGT. V lost 10 bases and J lost 1, with 11 bases in between. Written as DNA, the CDR3 is TGTGCCACTGAAGGGATAAGCAATCAGCCCCAGCATTTT. It yields the protein CATEGISNQPQHF.

This clonotype occurred many times. This chain connects TRBV7-3 to TRBJ2-7; 11 nucleotides line up with TRBD2. Germline trimming cut 0 bases from V and 3 bases from J; bases unmatched to any gene: 4. The germline CDR1 and CDR2 sequences are SGHTA and FQGTGA. The CDR3 extends over 16 amino acids. The DNA of the CDR3 is TGTGCCAGCAGCTTAACCGGGACTAGCGGTGACTACGAGCAGTACTTC. This sequence encodes CASSLTGTSGDYEQYF. Supplemented by reference TRBV7-3 and TRBJ2-7, the full variable domain reads GAGVSQTPSNKVTEKGKYVELRCDPISGHTALYWYRQSLGQGPEFLIYFQGTGAADDSGLPNDRFFAVRPEGSVSTLKIQRTERGDSAVYLCASSLTGTSGDYEQYFGPGTRLTVT.

In the case of this clonotype: As the CDR3 is not closed by the conserved phenylalanine or tryptophan, this likely results from a read error. The chain combines TRBV12-3 or TRBV12-4 with TRBJ1-5; no clear D gene. The V end lost 2 bases, the J end lost 3 bases, and 11 bases lay between the germline ends. CDR3 length: 15 amino acids. CDR3 DNA: TGTGCCAGCAGTTTAACCACAAGTCCCAATCAGCCCCAGCATCTT. This gives the protein CASSLTTSPNQPQHL.

This clonotype was detected ten times or more. The chain is built from TRBV11-1 and TRBJ2-7; a possible D gene is TRBD1 (5 bases). The CDR3 loop spans 16 amino acids. V was trimmed by 1 base and J by 4 bases, leaving 17 bases between them. Germline V lookup: CDR1 SGHAT, CDR2 FQDESV (reference sequence). CDR3 DNA: TGTGCCAGCAGCTTAGACCGCGGCAGGGCGACTTACGAGCAGTACTTC. Translation gives CASSLDRGRATYEQYF.

This clonotype was picked up many times. The chain carries TRBV3-1 and TRBJ2-5; 9 nucleotides align to TRBD1. Germline V CDR1 and CDR2: LGHDT, YNNKEL (reference sequence). J was trimmed by 3 bases and V by 4 bases; bases with no gene match: 15. The CDR3 spans 18 residues. The CDR3 region has the DNA TGTGCCAGCAGCCGGAAAACCCCGTTGGGACAGGGAGAAGAGACCCAGTACTTC. This gives the protein CASSRKTPLGQGEETQYF.

This clonotype appeared many times. The rearrangement links TRBV12-3 or TRBV12-4 to TRBJ2-7; no clear D gene. There are 14 residues in the CDR3. V was shortened by 7 bases and J by 3 bases, with 16 bases between the two germline ends. CDR3 in amino acids: CASTVSTPGYEQYF. The DNA of the CDR3 is TGTGCCAGCACCGTTTCGACCCCAGGCTACGAGCAGTACTTC.

This clonotype was found many times. The V and J genes are TRBV10-3 and TRBJ2-7; 8 bases align to TRBD1. The CDR3 sequence is 13 residues long. Trimming at V came to 3 bases and at J to 11 bases, leaving 9 bases not matched to a gene. Germline CDR1 ENHRY, CDR2 SYGVKD. Here the CDR3 reads CAISDSRQGRKYF. The CDR3 bases are TGTGCCATCAGTGACTCCCGACAGGGGCGTAAGTACTTC.

This clonotype showed up many times. The chain combines TRBV7-3 with TRBJ1-1; D remains ambiguous. CDR3 length equals 13 residues. V shed 3 bases and J shed 3 bases, with 8 bases lying between them. CDR1 SGHTA and CDR2 FQGTGA come from the germline V gene. Written as DNA, the CDR3 is TGTGCCAGCAGCTTTGGCGGGTACACTGAAGCTTTCTTT. This gives the protein CASSFGGYTEAFF.

There are a few counts of this clonotype. The J gene is TRBJ1-2, the V gene TRBV6-1; D is uncertain. The length of the CDR3 is 13 residues. V was cut by 2 bases and J by 3 bases, with 7 bases left in between. Germline-derived CDR1 and CDR2 are MNHNS and SASEGT. The CDR3 protein is CASSEMVDYGYTF. Written as DNA, the CDR3 is TGTGCCAGCAGTGAAATGGTGGACTATGGCTACACCTTC.

This clonotype was recorded many times. The V and J genes are TRBV29-1 and TRBJ2-7; 9 positions match TRBD1. Germline CDR1 SQVTM, CDR2 ANQGSEA. The CDR3 contains 12 residues. The J segment lost 4 bases and the V segment lost 7 bases, leaving 5 bases of the junction unmatched. Written as DNA, the CDR3 is TGCAGCGGCGGACAGGGGATTTACGAGCAGTACTTC. Translating gives CSGGQGIYEQYF.

This clonotype was seen many times. The chain is built from TRBV6-2 or TRBV6-3 and TRBJ1-6; a possible D gene is TRBD1 (5 bases). CDR3 length: 13 residues. The V end lost 7 bases, the J end lost 7 bases, and 11 bases lay between the germline ends. Germline lookup yields CDR1 MNHEY and CDR2 SVGEGT. The CDR3 DNA reads TGTGCCAGCACCTTGGGGCTGAATTCACCCCTCCACTTT. Its protein is CASTLGLNSPLHF.

This rearrangement joins TRBV4-1 to TRBJ1-5, with 8 bases fitting TRBD1. J was trimmed by 6 bases and V by 2 bases; bases with no gene match: 9. Per germline, CDR1 MGHRA and CDR2 YSYEKL. CDR3 length: 16 residues. The DNA for the CDR3 is TGCGCCAGCAGCCAACCCGGACAGGGAAGGGGTCAGCCCCAGCATTTT. Its translation is CASSQPGQGRGQPQHF.

This clonotype came up many times. This sequence joins TRBV3-1 and TRBJ1-1; a weak D match, TRBD1 (6 bases). The V gene's germline CDR1 is LGHDT and CDR2 YNNKEL (reference sequence). With 8 bases removed from V and 3 bases from J, the gap between germline ends came to 25 bases. The CDR3 is 17 amino acids. CDR3 in amino acids: CASSRWAGGGGYTEAFF. The CDR3 DNA sequence: TGTGCCAGCTCCCGATGGGCGGGGGGCGGAGGATACACTGAAGCTTTCTTT. Together with reference TRBV3-1 and TRBJ1-1, the CDR3 gives the full variable domain: DTAVSQTPKYLVTQMGNDKSIKCEQNLGHDTMYWYKQDSKKFLKIMFSYNNKELIINETVPNRFSPKSPDKAHLNLHINSLELGDSAVYFCASSRWAGGGGYTEAFFGQGTRLTVV.

The J gene is TRBJ1-1, the V gene TRBV6-1; D is ambiguous. Germline lookup yields CDR1 MNHNS and CDR2 SASEGT. The CDR3 length is 12 residues. The germline V and J ends were trimmed by 6 bases and 7 bases, with 12 bases remaining between them. The CDR3 DNA reads as TGTGCCAGCAGCGACGAGCGGAGTGAAGCTTTCTTT. Its protein is CASSDERSEAFF.

Many counts were recorded for this clonotype. V is TRBV5-1 and J is TRBJ2-2; TRBD2 agrees at 7 bases. The CDR3 runs to 14 residues. Germline trimming cut 6 bases from V and 3 bases from J; bases unmatched to any gene: 5. Germline CDR1 and CDR2: SGHRS and YFSETQ. The CDR3 protein is CASKREGYTGELFF. The CDR3 DNA follows: TGCGCCAGCAAAAGGGAGGGGTACACCGGGGAGCTGTTTTTT.

Many counts were recorded for this clonotype. The conserved phenylalanine or tryptophan normally closing the CDR3 is absent here, so this likely arose from a read error. The gene calls are TRBV6-2 or TRBV6-3 and TRBJ2-5, with D unresolved. Per germline, CDR1 MNHEY and CDR2 SVGEGT. Between the trimmed V and J ends, which lost 4 bases and 4 bases, there was a span of 16 bases. The CDR3 is 15 residues long. CDR3 residues: CASSSPWAERETQYS. DNA for the CDR3: TGTGCCAGCAGTTCTCCCTGGGCCGAGCGAGAGACCCAGTACTCC.

This clonotype has a count of ten or more. The chain recombines TRBV6-1 with TRBJ1-1, with 10 bases lining up with TRBD1. The V and J ends lost 1 base and 7 bases, in that order; junction bases with no gene match: 9. The CDR3 has 16 amino acids. Germline CDR1 MNHNS, CDR2 SASEGT. The CDR3 here is CASSEDHDRGRCEAFF. In nucleotides, the CDR3 is TGTGCCAGCAGTGAAGACCACGACAGGGGGCGATGTGAAGCTTTCTTT.

This clonotype came up many times. V is TRBV6-5 and J is TRBJ1-2; no clear D. Trimming stripped 4 bases from V and 4 bases from J, with 7 bases between. Germline V gives CDR1 MNHEY, CDR2 SVGAGI. The CDR3 loop spans 12 amino acids. The CDR3 DNA follows: TGTGCCAGCAGTTCCCGGATCTATGGCTACACCTTC. This encodes CASSSRIYGYTF.

The chain links TRBV11-2 to TRBJ2-7; D might be TRBD2 (6 bases). CDR3 length: 14 residues. CDR1 SGHAT and CDR2 FQNNGV come from the germline V gene. Trimming took 5 bases from V and 3 from J, leaving 14 bases between them. The CDR3, as DNA: TGTGCCAGCAGCACCGACGCGGGACGCTACGAGCAGTACTTC. This encodes CASSTDAGRYEQYF.

Many counts were recorded for this clonotype. The chain has TRBV28 and TRBJ1-1, with D perhaps matching TRBD1 (5 bases). The CDR3 length is 13 residues. V was clipped by 5 bases and J by 4 bases, with 11 bases between them. Per germline, CDR1 MDHEN and CDR2 SYDVKM. CDR3 bases: TGTGCCAGCAGTGACAAGGGACGCACTGAAGCTTTCTTT. Its protein is CASSDKGRTEAFF.

The V call is TRBV6-5, the J call TRBJ2-7; D not certain. Trimming stripped 0 bases from V and 3 bases from J, with 9 bases between. Germline V gives CDR1 MNHEY, CDR2 SVGAGI. The CDR3 runs to 14 residues. CDR3 in amino acids: CASSYSSQVYEQYF. The CDR3 bases are TGTGCCAGCAGTTACTCCTCACAAGTCTACGAGCAGTACTTC.

The rearrangement joins TRBV6-2 or TRBV6-3 to TRBJ2-7; 9 nucleotides match TRBD1. CDR1 is MNHEY, CDR2 SVGEGT, per germline. This CDR3 contains 17 residues. Trimming took 0 bases from V and 4 from J; bases not matched to a gene: 10. CDR3 sequence: CASSYSLRDRASYEQYF. The CDR3 DNA reads as TGTGCCAGCAGTTACTCTCTCCGGGACAGGGCCTCTTACGAGCAGTACTTC.

The chain is built from TRBV18 and TRBJ1-3; TRBD1 might be the D (6 bases). The germline V gene encodes CDR1 KGHSH and CDR2 LQKENI. The V end lost 6 bases, the J end lost 3 bases, and 24 bases lay between the germline ends. This CDR3 has 18 amino acids. The DNA of the CDR3 is TGTGCCAGCTCTTTCGACGTAGGGGGGACCTTCCGTGGAAACACCATATATTTT. This translates into CASSFDVGGTFRGNTIYF.

In this sample, this clonotype turned up many times. CDR3 nucleotides: TGTGCCAGTGGACCAGGGGTGGGCTACGAGCAGTACTTC. Protein sequence: CASGPGVGYEQYF. The chain has TRBV19 and TRBJ2-7; tentatively, D is TRBD1 (6 bases). V was cut by 8 bases and J by 3 bases, with 14 bases left in between. Germline V CDR1 and CDR2: LNHDA, SQIVND (reference sequence). There are 13 residues in the CDR3. The entire variable domain, with the rest obtained from reference TRBV19 and TRBJ2-7, is as follows: DGGITQSPKYLFRKEGQNVTLSCEQNLNHDAMYWYRQDPGQGLRLIYYSQIVNDFQKGDIAEGYSVSREKKESFPLTVTSAQKNPTAFYLCASGPGVGYEQYFGPGTRLTVT.

This sequence joins TRBV5-5 and TRBJ1-2; D uncertain. The CDR3 runs to 16 residues. Trimming stripped 2 bases from V and 1 base from J, with 15 bases between. The germline gives CDR1 SGHKS, CDR2 YYEKEE (reference sequence). The CDR3 reads CASSFKAEYFNYGYTF. The DNA of the CDR3 is TGTGCCAGCAGCTTTAAGGCAGAATATTTTAACTATGGCTACACCTTC.

There are many counts of this clonotype. The chain couples TRBV30 to TRBJ1-1; D is perhaps TRBD1 (6 bases). This CDR3 region has 14 residues. The V gene's germline CDR1 is GTSNPN and CDR2 SVGIG (reference sequence). V lost 4 bases to trimming and J lost 0 bases, with 12 bases between them. The CDR3: CAWTNGQLNTEAFF. CDR3 nucleotides: TGTGCCTGGACAAACGGACAGCTGAACACTGAAGCTTTCTTT.